This T cell receptor beta chain comes out of a study of OX40 agonist ivuxolimab in advanced cancers. The V end was cut by 6 bases, the J end by 4 bases, with 12 bases between. The germline CDR1 and CDR2 sequences are MNHNS and SASEGT. The CDR3 sequence is 14 residues long. The method was immunoSEQ multiplex PCR; TCRdb's version includes in-frame clones alone and lacks a portion of them. In the table there are approximately 69,000 clones, 88% of which are singletons. This sequence joins TRBV6-1 and TRBJ2-2; tentatively, D is TRBD2 (5 bases). Sequenced here: CD4+ or CD8+ T cells sorted from blood, sampled in a trial of the OX40 agonist ivuxolimab. The TCR originated in an adult with an advanced solid tumor such as melanoma, head and neck, liver or kidney cancer. CDR3 protein: CASRPIASTGELFF. CDR3 nucleotide sequence: TGTGCCAGCAGGCCTATAGCGTCCACCGGGGAGCTGTTTTTT.